This entry is about one T cell receptor (beta chain). The data derive from a study of blood T cell repertoires in COVID-19. This CDR3 spans 15 amino acids. CDR1 and CDR2 (germline): MNHNS, SASEGT. With V trimmed by 5 bases and J by 1 base, 0 bases remained unmatched. In the original processing: Nucleated cell number was recorded as an estimate derived from reference gene primer amplification. TCRdb's copy holds only in-frame clones and misses some; the assay was immunoSEQ multiplex PCR. V, J and clone size were drawn from that table, and D and trimming were deduced from the DNA. The table records roughly 170,000 clones, approximately 79% of them present only once.

The specimen sequenced was peripheral blood. The source is a woman older than 75 with acute or convalescent COVID-19. The chain has TRBV6-1 and TRBJ2-2, with TRBD2 matching over 11 bases. The CDR3 sequence: CASSTSGGNTGELFF. CDR3 nucleotide sequence: TGTGCCAGCAGTACTAGCGGGGGGAACACCGGGGAGCTGTTTTTT.